The 14 T cell receptor beta chains below all came from one sample that was sequenced in a study of preoperative IRX-2 immunotherapy in early breast cancer. Regarding treatment: preoperative locoregional IRX-2 cytokine immunotherapy. Using immunoSEQ multiplex PCR, the repertoire was profiled, and TCRdb retains in-frame clones only, with some absent. The sample has more than 50,000 clones, 94% seen once. This material was acquired from a patient treated with IRX-2 immunotherapy. The receptors were sampled from a human donor with breast cancer.

The chain combines TRBV4-2 with TRBJ1-2; 9 bases line up with TRBD1. The CDR3 is 16 amino acids. Germline CDR1 is LGHNA and CDR2 is YNFKEQ. Trimming took 1 base from V and 2 from J; bases not matched to a gene: 5. In DNA, the CDR3 is TGTGCCAGCAGCCAAGCTACCGGGACAGGGAACTATGGCTACACCTTC. It is translated as CASSQATGTGNYGYTF.

The V call is TRBV27, the J call TRBJ1-6; 7 bases map to TRBD1. This CDR3 is built from 14 residues. From germline, CDR1 is MNHEY and CDR2 SMNVEV (reference sequence). V shed 6 bases, J shed 5 bases, and the junction held 4 bases outside the gene matches. The CDR3 DNA reads TGTGCCAGCAGGCCGGGACAGCATAATTCACCCCTCCACTTT. Its protein product is CASRPGQHNSPLHF.

The rearrangement joins TRBV7-2 to TRBJ2-5; the match to TRBD1 covers 10 bases. The CDR3 loop spans 15 amino acids. Germline-derived CDR1 and CDR2 are SGHTA and FQGNSA. Unmatched junction bases numbered 4, after V lost 1 base and J lost 5 bases. CDR3 amino acids: CASSLVGQGEETQYF. The CDR3 nucleotides are TGTGCCAGCAGCTTAGTTGGACAGGGGGAGGAGACCCAGTACTTC.

The chain combines TRBV15 with TRBJ2-1, with 13 bases lining up with TRBD2. V shed 8 bases and J 4 bases; nucleotides not matched to a gene: 20. The V gene's germline CDR1 is LNHNV and CDR2 YYDKDF (reference sequence). The CDR3 has 20 amino acids. CDR3 region: CATDCDNSGLAGTIYNEQFF. The CDR3 DNA reads as TGTGCCACCGACTGCGATAACTCGGGACTAGCGGGAACCATTTACAATGAGCAGTTCTTC.

The V and J genes are TRBV5-1 and TRBJ1-6, with unresolved D. The CDR3 is 15 residues long. Germline lookup yields CDR1 SGHRS and CDR2 YFSETQ. V lost 0 bases and J 6 bases, leaving 10 bases between the germline ends. The CDR3 spells CASSLGVGGNSPLHF. DNA for the CDR3: TGCGCCAGCAGCTTGGGGGTCGGTGGTAATTCACCCCTCCACTTT. The complete variable domain, with remaining parts taken from reference TRBV5-1 and TRBJ1-6, reads KAGVTQTPRYLIKTRGQQVTLSCSPISGHRSVSWYQQTPGQGLQFLFEYFSETQRNKGNFPGRFSGRQFSNSRSEMNVSTLELGDSALYLCASSLGVGGNSPLHFGNGTRLTVT.

V usage is TRBV29-1 and J usage is TRBJ1-1, with D uncertain. The germline CDR1 and CDR2 sequences are SQVTM and ANQGSEA. The length of the CDR3 is 12 residues. Trimming took 5 bases from V and 1 from J, leaving 8 bases between them. CDR3 region: CSVRRPNTEAFF. As DNA, the CDR3 is TGCAGCGTTCGCAGGCCGAACACTGAAGCTTTCTTT.

The chain is built from TRBV5-4 and TRBJ1-2; D gene ambiguous. The CDR3 loop spans 14 amino acids. The V end was cut by 5 bases, the J end by 3 bases, with 14 bases between. Germline V gene sequence: CDR1 SGHNT, CDR2 YYREEE (reference sequence). The CDR3 bases are TGTGCCAGCAGTACCGCCCCGAGCGACTATGGCTACACCTTC. Translating gives CASSTAPSDYGYTF.

The chain couples TRBV9 to TRBJ1-1; tentatively, D is TRBD1 (5 bases). CDR1 and CDR2 from the germline V gene are SGDLS and YYNGEE. This CDR3 comprises 15 residues. The V end lost 3 bases, the J end lost 0 bases, and 12 bases lay between the germline ends. For the CDR3, the DNA is TGTGCCAGCAGCGCTTGGGGGGGAATGAACACTGAAGCTTTCTTT. Its translation: CASSAWGGMNTEAFF.

This clone was picked up one time. The chain links TRBV14 to TRBJ1-6; 7 bases match TRBD1. Germline loops: CDR1 SGHDN, CDR2 FVKESK. The CDR3 consists of 16 residues. J was trimmed by 9 bases and V by 0 bases; bases with no gene match: 8. The CDR3 spells CASSQDWTGVGSPLHF. CDR3 in DNA: TGTGCCAGCAGCCAAGACTGGACAGGTGTTGGTTCACCCCTCCACTTT. Supplemented by reference TRBV14 and TRBJ1-6, the full variable domain reads EAGVTQFPSHSVIEKGQTVTLRCDPISGHDNLYWYRRVMGKEIKFLLHFVKESKQDESGMPNNRFLAERTGGTYSTLKVQPAELEDSGVYFCASSQDWTGVGSPLHFGNGTRLTVT.

This clone was recorded once. This chain joins TRBV15 and TRBJ1-5, with D maybe TRBD1 (6 bases). The CDR3 sequence is 19 residues long. Germline assignment: CDR1 LNHNV and CDR2 YYDKDF (reference sequence). Between the trimmed V and J ends, which lost 5 bases and 9 bases, there was a span of 32 bases. CDR3 sequence: CATSRSWKTGPEGAVPQHF. The CDR3 nucleotides read TGTGCCACCAGCCGCTCTTGGAAGACAGGCCCGGAAGGAGCGGTGCCCCAGCATTTT.

The rearrangement uses TRBV5-8 and TRBJ2-6; D unresolved. Germline V gives CDR1 SGHTS, CDR2 YDEGEE. Trimming took 1 base from V and 0 from J, leaving 14 bases between them. This CDR3 region has 18 residues. CDR3 loop: CASSLFLAASSGANVLTF. CDR3 bases: TGTGCCAGCAGCTTGTTTTTGGCCGCGAGCTCTGGGGCCAACGTCCTGACTTTC.

The chain employs TRBV18 and TRBJ2-2; D remains unclear. The CDR3 spans 12 residues. Trimming took off 4 bases at V and 5 bases at J, with 5 bases between the two ends. Germline assignment: CDR1 KGHSH and CDR2 LQKENI. The CDR3 protein is CASSRGTGELFF. The CDR3 bases are TGTGCCAGCTCACGGGGAACCGGGGAGCTGTTTTTT.

The chain recombines TRBV7-9 with TRBJ1-1; D call uncertain. V gave up 5 bases and J gave up 3 bases, with 10 bases separating them. The germline CDR1 and CDR2 sequences are SEHNR and FQNEAQ (reference sequence). The CDR3 runs 13 residues. The CDR3 DNA sequence: TGTGCCAGCAGCACACAGTCTCACACTGAAGCTTTCTTT. Encoded protein: CASSTQSHTEAFF.

The chain joins TRBV28 to TRBJ1-2; 10 positions agree with TRBD1. Trimming cost V 8 bases and J 8 bases; bases outside gene matches: 5. Germline-derived CDR1 and CDR2 are MDHEN and SYDVKM. CDR3 length: 12 amino acids. The CDR3, as DNA: TGTGCCAGCGGGGACAGGGGCGAAGGCTACACCTTC. As protein: CASGDRGEGYTF.